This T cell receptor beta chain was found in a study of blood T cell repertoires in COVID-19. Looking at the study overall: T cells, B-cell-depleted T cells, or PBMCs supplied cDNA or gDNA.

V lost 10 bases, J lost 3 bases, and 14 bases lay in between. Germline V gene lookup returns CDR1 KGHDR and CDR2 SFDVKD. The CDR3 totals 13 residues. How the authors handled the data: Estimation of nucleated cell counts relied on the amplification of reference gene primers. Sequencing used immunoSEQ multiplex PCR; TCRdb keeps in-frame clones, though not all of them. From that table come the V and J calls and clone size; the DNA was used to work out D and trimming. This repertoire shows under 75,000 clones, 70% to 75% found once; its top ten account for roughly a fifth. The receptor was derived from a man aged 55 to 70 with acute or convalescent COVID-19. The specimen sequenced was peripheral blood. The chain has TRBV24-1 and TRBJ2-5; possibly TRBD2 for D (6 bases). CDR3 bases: TGTGCCACGAGAGGACTAATGGAAGAGACCCAGTACTTC. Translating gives CATRGLMEETQYF.